The next 8 T cell receptor beta chains were all read from a single sample in a study of a mutant IDH1 vaccine in newly diagnosed glioma. Method: immunoSEQ multiplex PCR; TCRdb's copy keeps in-frame clones and lacks some. The data show about 67,000 clones, around 83% seen once. Time point described: baseline, week 1 (first vaccination visit). Treatment given: pre-vaccination baseline after standard-of-care therapy. Sequencing was performed on peripheral blood mononuclear cells (PBMCs), taken from a glioma patient treated with radiotherapy, temozolomide or both. These receptors all stem from a woman between 18 and 29 years old with glioma. Some clones in this sample may be carry-over from other donors' samples.

Only a few counts were recorded for this clone. The chain employs TRBV30 and TRBJ1-1, with D maybe TRBD1 (6 bases). Between the trimmed V and J ends, which lost 3 bases and 10 bases, there was a span of 12 bases. Germline V CDR1 and CDR2: GTSNPN, SVGIG (reference sequence). The CDR3 has 11 amino acids. The CDR3, as DNA: TGTGCCTGGAGCCTGGGGGCCGGAGCTTTCTTT. This gives the protein CAWSLGAGAFF.

Only one count was recorded for this clone. J is TRBJ2-1 and V is TRBV30; 12 bases match TRBD2. The trim removed 6 bases at V and 8 bases at J, leaving 5 bases unmatched. The CDR3 extends over 13 amino acids. Germline V gene data show CDR1 as GTSNPN and CDR2 as SVGIG (reference sequence). The CDR3 DNA is TGTGCCTGCAGACTAGCGGGAGAATATGAGCAGTTCTTC. Translating gives CACRLAGEYEQFF.

The gene calls are TRBV7-2 and TRBJ1-6, with 10 bases lining up with TRBD1. The V and J ends lost 5 bases and 9 bases, in that order; junction bases with no gene match: 7. The CDR3 has 15 amino acids. Germline V gene sequence: CDR1 SGHTA, CDR2 FQGNSA. CDR3 protein: CASSKTGTGASPLHF. The CDR3 nucleotides read TGTGCCAGCAGCAAAACCGGGACAGGGGCTTCACCCCTCCACTTT.

The chain employs TRBV29-1 and TRBJ1-2, with D tentatively TRBD1 (5 bases). The germline CDR1 and CDR2 sequences are SQVTM and ANQGSEA. This CDR3 spans 14 amino acids. The V and J ends lost 4 bases and 3 bases respectively, with 15 bases between them. CDR3 nucleotide sequence: TGCAGCGTTGGAAGTCAGGGTCAGGACTATGGCTACACCTTC. This codes for CSVGSQGQDYGYTF.

The chain is built from TRBV11-3 and TRBJ2-7; 9 nucleotides line up with TRBD2. Germline CDR1 reads SGHNT; CDR2 reads YENEEA. This CDR3 has 14 amino acids. The trim removed 7 bases at V and 8 bases at J, leaving 12 bases unmatched. In nucleotides, the CDR3 is TGTGCCAGCAAAATAGGCGCTAGCGGGATAAAGCAGTACTTC. It specifies CASKIGASGIKQYF. Using reference TRBV11-3 and TRBJ2-7 for the parts outside the CDR3, the full variable domain is EAGVVQSPRYKIIEKKQPVAFWCNPISGHNTLYWYLQNLGQGPELLIRYENEEAVDDSQLPKDRFSAERLKGVDSTLKIQPAELGDSAVYLCASKIGASGIKQYFGPGTRLTVT.

DNA for the CDR3: TGTGCCATACATCTCGGCCTCCTCCGCGACGAGCAGTACTTC. This translates into CAIHLGLLRDEQYF. V is TRBV6-1 and J is TRBJ2-7; the D is unclear. V dropped 10 bases and J dropped 5 bases, with 21 bases sitting between them. Germline V gives CDR1 MNHNS, CDR2 SASEGT. The CDR3 covers 14 residues.

This chain links TRBV2 with TRBJ1-4, with 7 bases aligning to TRBD1. Per the germline V gene, CDR1 is SNHLY and CDR2 is FYNNEI. The CDR3 has 15 residues. V trimming: 3 bases; J trimming: 4 bases; junction bases outside the gene matches: 5. The CDR3 DNA follows: TGTGCCAGCAGTGACTCAGGGGGGGGTAATGAAAAACTGTTTTTT. Residues: CASSDSGGGNEKLFF. Full variable domain (remainder filled in from reference TRBV2 and TRBJ1-4): EPEVTQTPSHQVTQMGQEVILRCVPISNHLYFYWYRQILGQKVEFLVSFYNNEISEKSEIFDDQFSVERPDGSNFTLKIRSTKLEDSAMYFCASSDSGGGNEKLFFGSGTQLSVL.

This clone was picked up one time. The chain carries TRBV5-1 and TRBJ2-5; 8 positions agree with TRBD1. With 3 bases clipped from V and 0 bases from J, the junction kept 4 bases outside the gene matches. CDR1 SGHRS and CDR2 YFSETQ come from the germline V gene. The CDR3 totals 15 residues. CDR3 amino acids: CASSSGGSYQETQYF. The CDR3 bases are TGCGCCAGCAGCTCAGGGGGCTCGTACCAAGAGACCCAGTACTTC. The full variable domain, in which reference TRBV5-1 and TRBJ2-5 provide the parts outside the CDR3, is KAGVTQTPRYLIKTRGQQVTLSCSPISGHRSVSWYQQTPGQGLQFLFEYFSETQRNKGNFPGRFSGRQFSNSRSEMNVSTLELGDSALYLCASSSGGSYQETQYFGPGTRLLVL.